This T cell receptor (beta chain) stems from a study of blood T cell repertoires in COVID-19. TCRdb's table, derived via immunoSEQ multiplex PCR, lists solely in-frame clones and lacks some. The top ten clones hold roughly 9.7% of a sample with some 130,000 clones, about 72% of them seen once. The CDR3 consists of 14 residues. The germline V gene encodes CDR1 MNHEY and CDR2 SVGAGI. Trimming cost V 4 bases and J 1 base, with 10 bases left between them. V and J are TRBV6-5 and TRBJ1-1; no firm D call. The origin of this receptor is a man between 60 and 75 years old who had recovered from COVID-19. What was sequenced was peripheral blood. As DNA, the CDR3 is TGTGCCAGCAGTTCCCCGGGGAGGAACACTGAAGCTTTCTTT. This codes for CASSSPGRNTEAFF.